Each of the 18 T cell receptor beta chains below was sequenced from the same sample in a study of T cells in women clearing cervical HPV infection. Only in-frame clones appear in the TCRdb table, and some are missing; sequencing was by immunoSEQ multiplex PCR. The sample table sets out under 45,000 clones. The sample comprised blood buffy coat. The receptors were sampled from a woman aged 18 to 69 with a cervical HPV16 infection that either progressed to CIN3+ or cleared (not recorded which).

In regard to this clone: Read sequence stops 3 residues before the CDR3 end, and the germline J gene provides the missing end. The genes are TRBV14 and TRBJ1-1; the D gene is possibly TRBD1 (5 bases). Germline V gene data show CDR1 as SGHDN and CDR2 as FVKESK. V shed 0 bases and J shed 0 bases, with 14 bases lying between them. The CDR3 covers 17 residues. CDR3 region: CASSQDQGLGMNTEAFF. The part of the CDR3 DNA that was read is TGTGCCAGCAGCCAAGATCAGGGCTTGGGAATGAACACTGAA.

Concerning this clone itself: From the germline J gene comes the end of the CDR3, since the read stops 3 residues before it. The rearrangement uses TRBV7-9 and TRBJ1-1; D might be TRBD1 (5 bases). The length of the CDR3 is 15 residues. CDR1 and CDR2 from the germline V gene are SEHNR and FQNEAQ (reference sequence). V was shortened by 4 bases and J by 1 base, with 13 bases between the two germline ends. CDR3 DNA (partial): TGTGCCAGCAGCTCTACCAGGGTGGGGAACACTGAA. It is translated as CASSSTRVGNTE. The whole CDR3 sequence is CASSSTRVGNTEAFF.

A note on this clone: Coverage ceases 3 residues before the CDR3 finishes, and the germline J gene fills in the end. The chain is built from TRBV20-1 and TRBJ1-6, with 10 bases identical to TRBD1. From germline, CDR1 is DFQATT and CDR2 SNEGSKA (reference sequence). CDR3 size: 15 residues. Trimming took 2 bases from V and 8 from J; bases not matched to a gene: 6. CDR3 DNA, as far as it was read: TGCAGTGCTAGAACGACAGGGGGCATCGATTCACCC. Its protein is CSARTTGGIDSP. The complete CDR3 sequence is CSARTTGGIDSPLHF.

Remarks on this clone: The read terminates 3 residues ahead of where the CDR3 ends, so the germline J gene completes it. This sequence joins TRBV12-5 and TRBJ1-2; 7 bases fit TRBD1. This CDR3 has 14 residues. The V gene's germline CDR1 is LGHNT and CDR2 FRNRAP. The sequenced CDR3 bases are TGTGCTAGTGGTTTGGCAGACAGGGCGAGGGGC. It codes for CASGLADRARG. In full, the CDR3 is CASGLADRARGYTF.

As to this clone: The CDR3 goes on 3 residues after the read ends, and that part is filled in from the germline J gene. The chain uses TRBV7-9 and TRBJ2-4; TRBD1 agrees at 10 bases. Germline CDR1 is SEHNR and CDR2 is FQNEAQ (reference sequence). The CDR3 sequence is 15 residues long. The covered CDR3 bases are TGTGCCAGCAGCTTAGGACAGGGGGCGCAATATGGT. Its translation is CASSLGQGAQYG. The whole CDR3 protein is CASSLGQGAQYGQYF.

Points on this clone: The read halts 3 residues ahead of the CDR3 end, with the missing end drawn from the germline J gene. The J gene is TRBJ2-7, the V gene TRBV20-1; 10 positions agree with TRBD2. Germline assignment: CDR1 DFQATT and CDR2 SNEGSKA (reference sequence). The CDR3 has 13 amino acids. Trimming removed 2 bases from V and 6 bases from J; junction bases left unmatched: 4. The CDR3: CSARTSGVGEQYF. The CDR3 DNA, read in part, is TGCAGTGCTAGAACTAGCGGGGTTGGCGAG.

The DNA read from the CDR3 is TGTGCCAGCAGCCCGGCCCGGGGATTGAACACTGAA. Protein product: CASSPARGLNTE. The CDR3 reads in full as CASSPARGLNTEAFF. The chain carries TRBV5-5 and TRBJ1-1, with D hard to call. The CDR3 end lies 3 residues beyond the end of the read and is filled in from the germline J gene. CDR1 and CDR2 (germline): SGHKS, YYEKEE (reference sequence). The CDR3 consists of 15 residues. The ends were cut back, 4 bases at V and 0 bases at J, with 13 bases in the middle. Looking up the rest from reference TRBV5-5 and TRBJ1-1 gives the full variable domain: DAGVTQSPTHLIKTRGQQVTLRCSPISGHKSVSWYQQVLGQGPQFIFQYYEKEERGRGNFPDRFSARQFPNYSSELNVNALLLGDSALYLCASSPARGLNTEAFFGQGTRLTVV.

For this clone: Read sequence stops 3 residues before the CDR3 end, and the germline J gene provides the missing end. The chain has TRBV5-4 and TRBJ2-7; D is possibly TRBD1 (6 bases). The CDR3 has 14 residues. The germline gives CDR1 SGHNT, CDR2 YYREEE (reference sequence). V lost 0 bases to trimming and J lost 0 bases, with 7 bases between them. The CDR3 sequence: CASSLGTDSYEQYF. Incomplete CDR3 DNA: TGTGCCAGCAGCTTGGGGACAGACTCCTACGAG. Together with reference TRBV5-4 and TRBJ2-7, the CDR3 gives the full variable domain: ETGVTQSPTHLIKTRGQQVTLRCSSQSGHNTVSWYQQALGQGPQFIFQYYREEENGRGNFPPRFSGLQFPNYSSELNVNALELDDSALYLCASSLGTDSYEQYFGPGTRLTVT.

Comment on this clone: The sequenced fragment ends 3 residues before the CDR3 boundary, so the rest is inferred from the germline J gene. This chain connects TRBV5-4 to TRBJ2-1; 10 nucleotides match TRBD2. Unmatched junction bases numbered 4, after V lost 0 bases and J lost 7 bases. Germline-derived CDR1 and CDR2 are SGHNT and YYREEE (reference sequence). The CDR3 runs to 15 residues. The CDR3 here is CASSLGLAGVNEQFF. CDR3 DNA, as far as it was read: TGTGCCAGCAGCTTGGGGCTAGCGGGAGTGAATGAG.

With respect to this clone: The observed sequence ends 3 residues before the CDR3 terminus, with the missing tail filled in from the germline J gene. This chain uses TRBV19 with TRBJ2-3; D perhaps matches TRBD1 (6 bases). The CDR3 has 13 amino acids. In germline, CDR1 is LNHDA, CDR2 SQIVND (reference sequence). The DNA read from the CDR3 is TGTGCCAGTAGTGGGACACTAGATCAGCCG. The encoded protein is CASSGTLDQP. The CDR3 in full is CASSGTLDQPQYF. Complete variable domain (other parts from reference TRBV19 and TRBJ2-3): DGGITQSPKYLFRKEGQNVTLSCEQNLNHDAMYWYRQDPGQGLRLIYYSQIVNDFQKGDIAEGYSVSREKKESFPLTVTSAQKNPTAFYLCASSGTLDQPQYFGPGTRLTVL.

Regarding this clone: Read data end 3 residues before the CDR3 end; the end is taken from the germline J gene. V gene TRBV2 combines with J gene TRBJ1-5, with D unclear. In germline, CDR1 is SNHLY, CDR2 FYNNEI. The CDR3 is 13 amino acids. V was cut by 9 bases and J by 0 bases, with 9 bases left in between. CDR3 residues: CASSRYSNQPQHF. The DNA read from the CDR3 is TGTGCCAGTTCGAGGTATAGCAATCAGCCC.

Regarding this clone: The sequence runs out 3 residues before the end of the CDR3; the remainder is reconstructed from the germline J gene. The chain carries TRBV20-1 and TRBJ2-3; TRBD2 aligns across 13 bases. Trimming took 3 bases from V and 0 from J; bases not matched to a gene: 6. Germline lookup yields CDR1 DFQATT and CDR2 SNEGSKA (reference sequence). The CDR3 has 17 amino acids. CDR3 bases read: TGCAGTGCTAGTTTTACTAGCGGGGGGGCGAGCACAGATACG. It translates to CSASFTSGGASTDT. The whole CDR3 reads CSASFTSGGASTDTQYF.

Comments on this clone: Read sequence stops 3 residues before the CDR3 end, and the germline J gene provides the missing end. V usage is TRBV2 and J usage is TRBJ2-7, with TRBD2 matching 12 bases. The V segment lost 6 bases and the J segment 3 bases; nucleotides outside the gene matches: 6. CDR3 length: 15 amino acids. The germline V gene encodes CDR1 SNHLY and CDR2 FYNNEI. The part of the CDR3 DNA that was read is TGTGCCAGCAGGCCTCCGGGACTAGCGGGCTACGAG. Encoded protein: CASRPPGLAGYE. The CDR3 in its entirety is CASRPPGLAGYEQYF.

Details on this clone: The CDR3 end falls 3 residues outside the read, so it is completed with the germline J gene. The genes are TRBV19 and TRBJ1-2; D unresolved. The CDR3 has 12 amino acids. Per germline, CDR1 LNHDA and CDR2 SQIVND (reference sequence). CDR3 sequence reads: CASSADTDTYTF. The DNA read from the CDR3 is TGTGCCAGTAGTGCCGACACAGATACC.

Here the CDR3 reads CASSFVGGPEAFF. Partial CDR3 DNA: TGTGCCAGCAGCTTCGTAGGGGGACCTGAA. The chain employs TRBV5-4 and TRBJ1-1, with TRBD1 as a possible D gene (6 bases). The read gets to within 3 residues of the CDR3 end, and the germline J gene fills in the rest. Germline V gives CDR1 SGHNT, CDR2 YYREEE (reference sequence). This CDR3 is built from 13 residues. Between the trimmed V and J ends, which lost 2 bases and 6 bases, there was a span of 11 bases.

In the case of this clone: Sequencing ends 3 residues short of the CDR3 end; the germline J gene provides the rest. The chain employs TRBV5-1 and TRBJ2-3; 9 nucleotides line up with TRBD1. This CDR3 is built from 14 residues. Trimming removed 6 bases from V and 6 bases from J; junction bases left unmatched: 8. The germline CDR1 and CDR2 sequences are SGHRS and YFSETQ. CDR3 loop: CASTEGQGMDTQYF. The covered CDR3 bases are TGCGCCAGCACCGAGGGACAGGGAATGGATACG.

Remarks on this clone: The CDR3 end lies 3 residues beyond the end of the read and is filled in from the germline J gene. This rearrangement joins TRBV2 to TRBJ2-3; 8 bases are shared with TRBD2. Germline CDR1 is SNHLY and CDR2 is FYNNEI. The CDR3 runs to 16 residues. Trimming took 1 base from V and 1 from J; bases not matched to a gene: 4. The CDR3 reads CASSEGAGAGTDTQYF. CDR3 bases read: TGTGCCAGCAGTGAAGGAGCGGGGGCCGGCACAGATACG.

Points on this clone: The CDR3 goes on 3 residues after the read ends, and that part is filled in from the germline J gene. The rearrangement links TRBV7-8 to TRBJ2-2; D ambiguous. Deletions cut 0 bases from V and 4 bases from J, with 12 bases between. CDR3 length equals 16 residues. Looked up from germline, CDR1 is SGHVS and CDR2 is FQNEAQ. The CDR3 reads CASSLASGHLTGELFF. CDR3 DNA (partial): TGTGCCAGCAGCTTAGCGTCAGGTCATCTCACCGGGGAG.